This T cell receptor beta chain was found in a study of vaccination and CD4 T cells after COVID-19. About the study: The stimulus for the cells was overlapping spike peptides derived from SARS-CoV-2, HCoV-NL63, HCoV-OC43 and HCoV-229E.

Indicated treatment: roughly 10-day PBMC culture with coronavirus spike peptide pools or control peptides (ViraFEST assay). A word on this clonotype: Its antigen is undetermined.

With the Oncomine TCR Beta short-read assay, DNA from cultured CD4+ T cells was sequenced. MiXCR was run by TCRdb on the PCR reads, yielding one entry per CDR3 protein. The table has 9,000 to 15,000 distinct CDR3 sequences, 40% to 50% seen once; the top ten hold less than 25%. The receptor was isolated from a human donor who had recovered from COVID-19. Sequencing input: CD4+ T cells from blood, cultured in vitro.

CDR3 sequence (DNA): TGTGCCAGCTCACCGGGACAGGGGTTTGGCTACACCTTC. Protein: CASSPGQGFGYTF. The rearrangement links TRBV18 to TRBJ1-2, with 10 bases aligning to TRBD1. Germline V gene lookup returns CDR1 KGHSH and CDR2 LQKENI. This CDR3 has 13 residues. V lost 3 bases to trimming and J lost 7 bases; unmatched junction nucleotides: 2.